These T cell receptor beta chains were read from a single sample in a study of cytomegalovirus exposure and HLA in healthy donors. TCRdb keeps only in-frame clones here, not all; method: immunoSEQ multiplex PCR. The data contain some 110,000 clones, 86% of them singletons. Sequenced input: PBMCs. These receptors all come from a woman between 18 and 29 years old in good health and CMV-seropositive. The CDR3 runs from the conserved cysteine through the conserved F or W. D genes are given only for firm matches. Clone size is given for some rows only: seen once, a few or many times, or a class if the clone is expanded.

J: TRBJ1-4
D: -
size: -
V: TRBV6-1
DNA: TGTGCCAGCAGTGGGACAAACTCCGAAAAACTGTTTTTT
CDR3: CASSGTNSEKLFF

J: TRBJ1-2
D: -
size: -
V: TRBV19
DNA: TGTGCCAGTAGTATTAGTGAGGGAACCGGCTACACCTTC
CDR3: CASSISEGTGYTF

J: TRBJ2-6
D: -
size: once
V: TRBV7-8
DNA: TGTGCCAGCAGCTTAGCGACTAGCTCTGGGGCCAACGTCCTGACTTTC
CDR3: CASSLATSSGANVLTF

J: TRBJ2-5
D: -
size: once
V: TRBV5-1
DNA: TGCGCCAGCAGCCCCGCTGGAGTCGGGGAGACCCAGTACTTC
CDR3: CASSPAGVGETQYF

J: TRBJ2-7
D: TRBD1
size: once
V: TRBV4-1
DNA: TGCGCCAGCAGCCATAGACAGGGCAACTCCTACGAGCAGTACTTC
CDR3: CASSHRQGNSYEQYF

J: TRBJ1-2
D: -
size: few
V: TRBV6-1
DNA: TGTGCCAGCAGTGACCGAGGACAGATACTTAACTATGGCTACACCTTC
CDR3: CASSDRGQILNYGYTF

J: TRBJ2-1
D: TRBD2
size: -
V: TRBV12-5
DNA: TGTGCTAGTGGCCCTCTAGCGGGAGGGTACAATGAGCAGTTCTTC
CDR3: CASGPLAGGYNEQFF

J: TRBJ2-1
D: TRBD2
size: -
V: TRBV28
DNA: TGTGCCAGCAGTTCTAGTACCGGACTAGCGGTTGGCCTCTACAATGAGCAGTTCTTC
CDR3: CASSSSTGLAVGLYNEQFF

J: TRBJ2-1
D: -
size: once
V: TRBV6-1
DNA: TGTGCCAGCAGTCTTAGAAACAATGAGCAGTTCTTC
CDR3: CASSLRNNEQFF

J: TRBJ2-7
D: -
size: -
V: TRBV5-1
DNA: TGCGCCAGCAGCTCCCCCCCAATTTCAGGGGTTCCCTACGAGCAGTACTTC
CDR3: CASSSPPISGVPYEQYF

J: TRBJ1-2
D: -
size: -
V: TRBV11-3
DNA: TGTGCCAGCAGCTTACGGATTGCGGGTCCGGACTATGGCTACACCTTC
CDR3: CASSLRIAGPDYGYTF

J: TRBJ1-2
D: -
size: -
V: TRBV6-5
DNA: TGTGCCAGCAGCCCACAGGAGATGTATGGCTACACCTTC
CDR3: CASSPQEMYGYTF

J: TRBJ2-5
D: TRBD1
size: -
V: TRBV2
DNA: TGTGCCAGCAGTGAAGGGGGACAGGGGACGGAGACCCAGTACTTC
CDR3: CASSEGGQGTETQYF

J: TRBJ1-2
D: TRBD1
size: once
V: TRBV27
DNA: TGTGCCAGCAGTTTATCGACAGGGCCAGGGGCTAACTATGGCTACACCTTC
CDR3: CASSLSTGPGANYGYTF

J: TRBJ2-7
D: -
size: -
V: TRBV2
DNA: TGTGCCAGCAGTGATCCCAGGTTCTACGAGCAGTACTTC
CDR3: CASSDPRFYEQYF

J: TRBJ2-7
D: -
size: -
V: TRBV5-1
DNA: TGCGCCAGCAGCTTGGTCCCCCCCGGGACATATACTACGCGGCAGTACTTC
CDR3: CASSLVPPGTYTTRQYF

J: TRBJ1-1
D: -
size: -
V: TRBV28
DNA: TGTGCCAGCAGAAGGGGACAAACTGAAGCTTTCTTT
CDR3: CASRRGQTEAFF

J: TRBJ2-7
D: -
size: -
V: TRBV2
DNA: TGTGCCAGCAGTGAACCGGGACTCTTGTACGAGCAGTACTTC
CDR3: CASSEPGLLYEQYF

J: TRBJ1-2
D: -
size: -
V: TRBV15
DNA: TGTGCCACCAGCAGAGTGGGGAGGGCCAGCTATGGCTACACCTTC
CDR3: CATSRVGRASYGYTF

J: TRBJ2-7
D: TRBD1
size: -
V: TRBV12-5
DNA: TGTGCTAGTGGTTGGACAGGGGGTGGTTACGAGCAGTACTTC
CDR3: CASGWTGGGYEQYF

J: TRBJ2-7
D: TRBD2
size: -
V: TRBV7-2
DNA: TGTGCCAGCAGCCCTGGTAGCGGGAGGGGATACGAGCAGTACTTC
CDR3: CASSPGSGRGYEQYF

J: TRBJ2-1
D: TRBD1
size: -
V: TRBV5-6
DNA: TGTGCCAGCAGCTTGGTTTTTAGAGGACAGGGAGGCGGCGGTGAGCAGTTCTTC
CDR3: CASSLVFRGQGGGGEQFF

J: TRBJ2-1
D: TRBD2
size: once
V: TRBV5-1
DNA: TGCGCCAGCAGCCCCGGACTAGCGGGAGTTTTAATATACAATGAGCAGTTCTTC
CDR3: CASSPGLAGVLIYNEQFF

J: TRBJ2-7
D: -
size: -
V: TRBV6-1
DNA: TGTGCCAGCAGTGTGGGACACTACGAGCAGTACTTC
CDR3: CASSVGHYEQYF

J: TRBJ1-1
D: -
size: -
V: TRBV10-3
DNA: TGTGCCATCAGTGACCGCCGGCACGGAGCGTATTTGAACACTGAAGCTTTCTTT
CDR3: CAISDRRHGAYLNTEAFF

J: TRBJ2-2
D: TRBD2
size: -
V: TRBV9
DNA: TGTGCCAGCAGCCTAGGGGAGGGCAGGAACACCGGGGAGCTGTTTTTT
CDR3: CASSLGEGRNTGELFF

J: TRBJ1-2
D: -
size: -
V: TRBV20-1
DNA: TGCAGTGCCCTCTGGGGGGGCGGCTACACCTTC
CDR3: CSALWGGGYTF

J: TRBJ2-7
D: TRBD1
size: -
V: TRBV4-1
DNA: TGCGCCAGCAGGAGGGTATGGACAGGGGAGGTGACAGAGCAGTACTTC
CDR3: CASRRVWTGEVTEQYF

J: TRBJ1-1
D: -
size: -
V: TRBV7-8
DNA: TGTGCCAGCACCAACTATCCCGAGCGGATCACTGAAGCTTTCTTT
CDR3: CASTNYPERITEAFF

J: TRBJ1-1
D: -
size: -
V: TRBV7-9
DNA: TGTGCCAGCAGCTTTACCTCAGTGAACACTGAAGCTTTCTTT
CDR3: CASSFTSVNTEAFF

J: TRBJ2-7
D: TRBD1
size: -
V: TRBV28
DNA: TGTGCCAGCAGCCCTCGGGGGACAGGGGGCGACGAGCAGTACTTC
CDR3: CASSPRGTGGDEQYF

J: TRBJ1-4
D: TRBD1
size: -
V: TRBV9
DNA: TGTGCCAGCACCCGAGAGGGGGCGAAAGGGGAAAAACTGTTTTTT
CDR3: CASTREGAKGEKLFF

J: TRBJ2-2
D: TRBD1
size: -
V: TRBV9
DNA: TGTGCCAGCAGCTTTCTAACAGGGGCCAGGAACACCGGGGAGCTGTTTTTT
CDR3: CASSFLTGARNTGELFF

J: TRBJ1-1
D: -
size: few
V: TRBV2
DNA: TGTGCCAGCAGTTGGCCACCGACTGAAGCTTTCTTT
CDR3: CASSWPPTEAFF

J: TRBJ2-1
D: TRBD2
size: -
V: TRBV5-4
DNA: TGTGCCAGCAGCTTGGTGAGCGGGGGCTTGTACAATGAGCAGTTCTTC
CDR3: CASSLVSGGLYNEQFF

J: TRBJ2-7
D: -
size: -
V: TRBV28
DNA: TGTGCCAGCAGTTCTCCCGACAGTACCTACGAGCAGTACTTC
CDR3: CASSSPDSTYEQYF

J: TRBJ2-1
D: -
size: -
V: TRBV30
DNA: TGTGCCTGGGGGGCGTCCCACAATGAGCAGTTCTTC
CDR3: CAWGASHNEQFF

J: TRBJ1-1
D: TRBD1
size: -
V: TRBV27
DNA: TGTGCCAGCAGTCTCGGGACAGGGAACACTGAAGCTTTCTTT
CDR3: CASSLGTGNTEAFF

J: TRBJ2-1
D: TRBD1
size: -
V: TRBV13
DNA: TGTGCCAGCAGCTGGGGACAGGCAAATGAGCAGTTCTTC
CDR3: CASSWGQANEQFF

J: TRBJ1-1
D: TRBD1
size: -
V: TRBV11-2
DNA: TGTGCCAGCAGCTCCGGGGACAGCGGCAACACTGAAGCTTTCTTT
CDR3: CASSSGDSGNTEAFF

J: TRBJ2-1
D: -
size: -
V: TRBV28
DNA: TGTGCCAGCAGTTCCCTCCAGGCGGGGCACAATGAGCAGTTCTTC
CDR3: CASSSLQAGHNEQFF

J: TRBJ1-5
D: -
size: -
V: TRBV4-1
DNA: TGCGCCAGCAGCCAAGGGGGGTTGGGGGGGCGGAATCAGCCCCAGCATTTT
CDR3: CASSQGGLGGRNQPQHF

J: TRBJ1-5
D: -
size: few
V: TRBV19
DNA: TGTGCCAGTAGTATAGAATCTACAGGGTGGAATCAGCCCCAGCATTTT
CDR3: CASSIESTGWNQPQHF

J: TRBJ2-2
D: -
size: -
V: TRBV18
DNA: TGTGCCAGCTGCCGGCTAGTAGACACCGGGGAGCTGTTTTTT
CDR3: CASCRLVDTGELFF

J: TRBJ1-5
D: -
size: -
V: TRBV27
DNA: TGTGCCAGCAGTTTAGAGGTGAATCAGCCCCAGCATTTT
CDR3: CASSLEVNQPQHF

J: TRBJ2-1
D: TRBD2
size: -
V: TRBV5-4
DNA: TGTGCCAGCAACGGGGGAGGGCCAAATAATGAGCAGTTCTTC
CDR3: CASNGGGPNNEQFF

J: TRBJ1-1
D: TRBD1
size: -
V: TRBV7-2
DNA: TGTGCCAGCCGACAGGGTCTGTGGGGAACTGAAGCTTTCTTT
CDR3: CASRQGLWGTEAFF

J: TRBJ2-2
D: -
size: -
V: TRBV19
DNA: TGTGCCAGTAGCTCTACGACTGTAGTCGGGGAGCTGTTTTTT
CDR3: CASSSTTVVGELFF

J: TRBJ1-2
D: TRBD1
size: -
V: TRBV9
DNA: TGTGCCAGCAAACCCGCAGGGGGCTTTGGCTACACCTTC
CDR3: CASKPAGGFGYTF

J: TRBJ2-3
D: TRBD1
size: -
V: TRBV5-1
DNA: TGCGCCAGCAGCTTAGGACAGGGGAGGGATACGCAGTATTTT
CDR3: CASSLGQGRDTQYF

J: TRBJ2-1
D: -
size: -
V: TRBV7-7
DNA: TGTGCCAGCAGCTTAGGTTGGAGCAATGAGCAGTTCTTC
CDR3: CASSLGWSNEQFF

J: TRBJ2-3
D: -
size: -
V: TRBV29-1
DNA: TGCAGCGTTGAAGATCCGTATACGCAGTATTTT
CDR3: CSVEDPYTQYF

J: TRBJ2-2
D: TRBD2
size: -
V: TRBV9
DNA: TGTGCCAGCAGCGTAGACACTAGCGCATTGGCCGGGGAGCTGTTTTTT
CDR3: CASSVDTSALAGELFF

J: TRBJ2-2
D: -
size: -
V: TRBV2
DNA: TGTGCCAGCAGTGAATTGGCATTGGGGGAGCTGTTTTTT
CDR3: CASSELALGELFF

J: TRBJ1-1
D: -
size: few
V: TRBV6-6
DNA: TGTGCCAGCAGTGGGCCAAGCACTGAAGCTTTCTTT
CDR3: CASSGPSTEAFF

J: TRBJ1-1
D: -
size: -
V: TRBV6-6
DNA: TGTGCCAGCATCTTTGGAGGACTTCGCGTCGAAGCTTTCTTT
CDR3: CASIFGGLRVEAFF

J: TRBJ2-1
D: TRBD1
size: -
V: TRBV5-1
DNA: TGCGCCAGCAGCCAGACAGGGGAAGGGTACAATGAGCAGTTCTTC
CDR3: CASSQTGEGYNEQFF

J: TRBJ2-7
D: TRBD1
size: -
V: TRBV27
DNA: TGTGCCATACGGACAGGGGCCTACGAGCAGTACTTC
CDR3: CAIRTGAYEQYF